This T cell receptor (beta chain) was retrieved from a study of blood T cell repertoires in COVID-19 (dated by TCRdb to about 2020). With regard to the full study: Collaborator samples came from the United States, Italy and Spain and covered acute and convalescent phases of COVID-19. The prospective study material was composed of cDNA or gDNA derived from T cells, B-cell-depleted T cells, or PBMCs. The dataset comprised deeply sampled blood TCRbeta repertoires from subjects exposed to, actively infected with, or recovered from COVID-19. The repertoires were released in a freely available public database intended as a resource for research on the immune response to SARS-CoV-2. Samples were obtained from the ongoing ImmuneRACE study (first 160 participants) and from 1,254 subjects provided by 6 global collaborators. Nearly every sample came with metadata listing a de-identified subject ID, COVID-19 status, age in years and sex. Where available, HLA class I and class II types were taken from metadata supplied by the sample provider and were not determined by assay-based typing. Paper-wide results and their limitations: Clinical and demographic metadata were provided uncurated, with the amount varying by source and participant.

In the case of this clone: Which antigen it targets is not known. Base qualities are missing; no much larger clone stands one base away.

Whole blood was collected in K2EDTA tubes by collaborating institutions according to the institutions' own protocols. For TCRbeta analysis, collaborator samples were shipped as frozen whole blood, as isolated PBMCs, or as DNA extracted from either sample type. TCRbeta CDR3 regions were amplified from genomic DNA by means of the immunoSEQ Assay, a bias-controlled multiplex PCR. In the paper's pipeline: The number of nucleated cells in each sample was estimated from the amplification of reference gene primers within the assay. To quantify the absolute abundance of each unique TCRbeta CDR3 rearrangement, sequence reads were collapsed and filtered. For each sample, productive Simpson clonality was calculated as the square root of Simpson's diversity index over productive rearrangements. TCRdb re-hosts the immuneACCESS table, in-frame sequences only. Its copies lack some clones; in the studies checked, an unresolved V gene accounts for under half of them, and the cause for the rest is not known. V and J calls plus clone size are reproduced from that table; the DNA served to infer D and trimming. The sample table records over 95,000 clones; about 84% of these occur just once. Less than 2% of the sample comes from the top ten.

As encoded in the germline V gene, CDR1 is MNHEY while CDR2 is SVGAGI. Trimming removed 5 bases from V and 5 bases from J; the gene matches leave 8 bases unexplained. Its CDR3 holds 15 amino acids, cysteine through phenylalanine. Only the CDR3 portion is preserved as DNA: 45 bases, with reading frame beginning at the first base. The chain joins TRBV6-5 to TRBJ1-1; TRBD1 agrees with 10 junctional bases. Sequenced sample: peripheral blood. The sequence was collected from a man between 45 and 60 years old with acute or convalescent COVID-19. The encoded CDR3 is CASSTTGGERTEAFF. The DNA sequence reads TGTGCCAGCAGTACGACAGGGGGCGAGAGGACTGAAGCTTTCTTT.